One sample yielded the 5 T cell receptor beta chains listed below, sequenced in a study of human T cells and chemical hapten exposure. Time point in this sample: patch test 3, about 24 weeks after DPC sensitization. Treatment of the sample: therapeutic diphenylcyclopropenone sensitization with weekly scalp DPC. Each CDR3 protein is one row after TCRdb ran MiXCR on the RACE reads. Of about 190,000 distinct CDR3 sequences detected, around a quarter appear once; the ten largest clones hold roughly 2.3%. Here the sequenced sample was whole blood, taken in connection with sensitization to the hapten diphenylcyclopropenone (DPC). The receptors originated from a woman aged 40 to 49 with alopecia areata. Some clones in this sample may be carry-over from other donors' samples.

This clonotype came up a few times. CDR3 in amino acids: CASSPLDRDRGQETQYF. CDR3 DNA sequence: TGTGCCAGCAGTCCGCTTGACCGGGACAGGGGGCAAGAGACCCAGTACTTC. This chain connects TRBV28 to TRBJ2-5; 11 positions match TRBD1. Trimming took 5 bases from V and 2 from J; bases not matched to a gene: 10. The CDR3 covers 17 residues. From germline, CDR1 is MDHEN and CDR2 SYDVKM.

This clonotype was observed a few times. CDR3 coding DNA: TGTGCCAGCAGTTTCCCCCGAGGATCGGCGAGCTCCTACAATGAGCAGTTCTTC. It encodes CASSFPRGSASSYNEQFF. This chain links TRBV6-2 or TRBV6-3 with TRBJ2-1; D not resolved. The CDR3 length is 18 residues. Germline V gene lookup returns CDR1 MNHEY and CDR2 SVGEGT. The V end lost 4 bases, the J end lost 0 bases, and 19 bases lay between the germline ends.

V usage is TRBV15 and J usage is TRBJ2-7; TRBD1 matches at 9 bases. CDR1 and CDR2 from the germline V gene are LNHNV and YYDKDF (reference sequence). The CDR3 totals 13 residues. Trimming at V came to 5 bases and at J to 7 bases, leaving 6 bases not matched to a gene. The CDR3 here is CATSYDRGREQYF. The CDR3 coding sequence is TGTGCCACCAGCTACGACAGGGGGAGGGAGCAGTACTTC.

This clonotype was counted only a few times. This chain connects TRBV12-3 or TRBV12-4 to TRBJ2-7, with D hard to call. V lost 2 bases, J lost 4 bases, and 9 bases lay in between. This CDR3 has 13 amino acids. The CDR3 spells CASSLFTEYEQYF. In DNA form, the CDR3 reads TGTGCCAGCAGTTTATTCACCGAATACGAGCAGTACTTC.

The V call is TRBV29-1, the J call TRBJ2-7; D is uncertain. The CDR3 covers 11 residues. The germline V gene has CDR1 SQVTM and CDR2 ANQGSEA. V lost 4 bases and J lost 5, with 9 bases in between. The CDR3 DNA follows: TGCAGCGTTGGTATAGGGAACGAGCAGTACTTC. Its protein is CSVGIGNEQYF.